This T cell receptor (beta chain) was captured by sequencing in a study of T cells in women clearing cervical HPV infection. Produced via immunoSEQ multiplex PCR; TCRdb's table is partial and in-frame only. The sample includes some 39,000 clones. CDR3 length: 14 amino acids. The V gene lost 3 bases and the J gene lost 6 bases, with 18 bases spanning the gap. From germline, CDR1 is DFQATT and CDR2 SNEGSKA (reference sequence). Remarks on this clone: Read data end 3 residues before the CDR3 end; the end is taken from the germline J gene.

This clonotype was obtained from a woman between 18 and 70 years old with a cervical HPV16 infection that either progressed to CIN3+ or cleared (not recorded which). The sequencing sample was made of blood buffy coat. The chain is built from TRBV20-1 and TRBJ2-7, with D possibly matching TRBD2 (5 bases). This CDR3 is CSARLGAAGSEQYF. CDR3 bases read: TGCAGTGCTAGGCTGGGAGCGGCTGGTAGCGAG.